This passage covers 6 T cell receptor beta chains from one sample sequenced in a study of T-cell reconstitution after alpha-beta-depleted transplantation in children. Preparation of the TCRbeta library involved a method that used unique molecular identifiers. A single record per CDR3 protein comes from TCRdb applying MiXCR to the PCR reads. Here the sample spans almost 500,000 distinct CDR3 sequences, approximately 10% being singletons. The source was PBMCs, collected before TCRalphabeta/CD19-depleted stem cell transplant. The receptors come from a child aged 2 to 10 with inherited bone marrow failure, due to receive a stem cell transplant.

This clonotype was seen repeatedly, ten times or more. The chain joins TRBV6-2 or TRBV6-3 to TRBJ2-3, with D tentatively TRBD1 (6 bases). The CDR3 loop spans 13 amino acids. The germline V and J ends were trimmed by 4 bases and 4 bases, with 9 bases remaining between them. Per the germline V gene, CDR1 is MNHEY and CDR2 is SVGEGT. CDR3: CASSFWTADTQYF. CDR3 sequence (DNA): TGTGCCAGCAGTTTCTGGACAGCAGATACGCAGTATTTT.

This clonotype was seen at least ten times. The chain has TRBV4-3 and TRBJ2-7, with D tentatively TRBD2 (5 bases). V shed 0 bases and J shed 1 base, with 22 bases lying between them. CDR3 length equals 19 residues. Germline V lookup: CDR1 LGHNA, CDR2 YSLEER. CDR3 residues: CASSQEWWENDPLSYEQYF. CDR3 coding DNA: TGCGCCAGCAGCCAAGAATGGTGGGAGAACGATCCTTTATCCTACGAGCAGTACTTC.

The rearrangement uses TRBV23-1 and TRBJ2-7, with 12 bases matching TRBD1. TRBV23-1 is an ORF for which the function is uncertain. V was pared by 4 bases and J by 6 bases, with 4 bases of the junction left unmatched. The CDR3 totals 14 residues. In DNA form, the CDR3 reads TGCGCCAGCAGTCCGGGGACAGGGGGCGGCGAGCAGTACTTC. It translates to CASSPGTGGGEQYF.

At least ten counts were recorded for this clonotype. The chain uses TRBV4-3 and TRBJ2-7; weak D call: TRBD2 (5 bases). V lost 0 bases, J lost 4 bases, and 16 bases lay in between. The CDR3 length is 16 residues. Germline lookup yields CDR1 LGHNA and CDR2 YSLEER. DNA of the CDR3: TGCGCCAGCAGCCAAGATGGCAGCGGAAGCCCTTACGAGCAGTACTTC. This encodes CASSQDGSGSPYEQYF.

The rearrangement joins TRBV5-4 to TRBJ2-7; TRBD2 matches at 8 bases. J was trimmed by 2 bases and V by 4 bases; bases with no gene match: 11. CDR3 length equals 16 residues. CDR1 and CDR2 from the germline V gene are SGHNT and YYREEE (reference sequence). CDR3 residues: CASSPDGGGSTYEQYF. The CDR3 nucleotides are TGTGCCAGCAGCCCGGACGGCGGGGGGTCGACCTACGAGCAGTACTTC.

Note on this clonotype: A much larger clone sits a single nucleotide away, making a read error possible. This chain uses TRBV25-1 with TRBJ2-2; D call uncertain. V was shortened by 2 bases and J by 9 bases, with 10 bases between the two germline ends. From germline, CDR1 is MGHDK and CDR2 SYGVNS. The CDR3 runs to 13 residues. The CDR3 bases are TGTGCCAGCAGTGAAAGACTCAGCAGGGAGCTGTTTTTT. It encodes CASSERLSRELFF.